A single sample is the source of the 18 T cell receptor beta chains below, sequenced in a study of HIV-infected patients and healthy controls. Alpha and beta constant-region primers primed reverse transcription of about 0.5 ug RNA. Each of the alpha and beta chains got its own library through chain-specific third strand synthesis with indices. TCRdb re-called the 5' RACE reads through MiXCR, storing one row per CDR3 protein. The table records roughly 25,000 distinct CDR3 sequences, about 8.5% of them present only once. Whole blood was used without fractionation, so all unsorted peripheral T cells were included. The sequenced sample was blood. These receptors were collected from an adult in good health.

Only a few counts were recorded for this clonotype. Written as DNA, the CDR3 is TGTGCCAGCAGCGGCCAGGGCGGGGGGCAAAACACCATATATTTT. Translated: CASSGQGGGQNTIYF. The genes are TRBV7-2 and TRBJ1-3; weak D call: TRBD1 (6 bases). The CDR3 sequence is 15 residues long. Trimming cost V 5 bases and J 6 bases, with 17 bases left between them. The germline V gene has CDR1 SGHTA and CDR2 FQGNSA.

The table lists this clonotype with many counts. This sequence joins TRBV6-2 or TRBV6-3 and TRBJ1-5; TRBD1 matches 7 bases. The CDR3 spans 17 residues. CDR1 is MNHEY, CDR2 SVGEGT, per germline. V dropped 6 bases and J dropped 0; count of bases not matched to a gene: 11. CDR3 in DNA: TGTGCCAGCAGAGTGACCGCTGGACAGGCTAGCAATCAGCCCCAGCATTTT. Translated, it gives CASRVTAGQASNQPQHF.

This clonotype was recorded at least ten times. The chain carries TRBV28 and TRBJ2-1, with 8 bases identical to TRBD2. With 4 bases clipped from V and 7 bases from J, the junction kept 15 bases outside the gene matches. The CDR3 runs 17 residues. The V gene's germline CDR1 is MDHEN and CDR2 SYDVKM. CDR3 nucleotides: TGTGCCAGCAGTTCCTTGCTTGCGGGGGGCCCCGATAATGAGCAGTTCTTC. The encoded protein is CASSSLLAGGPDNEQFF.

This clonotype was counted ten times or more. The chain uses TRBV9 and TRBJ2-1, with a possible D match to TRBD1 (6 bases). Per germline, CDR1 SGDLS and CDR2 YYNGEE. This CDR3 region has 14 residues. Trimming pared 0 bases from V and 2 bases from J, leaving 6 bases between. The CDR3 region has the DNA TGTGCCAGCAGCGTAGGACAGGCCTACAATGAGCAGTTCTTC. It codes for CASSVGQAYNEQFF.

By proportion, this clonotype is medium-sized. The rearrangement joins TRBV7-3 to TRBJ2-5; no firm D call. V was pared by 2 bases and J by 0 bases, with 7 bases between. The CDR3 is made up of 14 amino acids. Germline assignment: CDR1 SGHTA and CDR2 FQGTGA. The CDR3 loop is CASSLSSDQETQYF. The CDR3 nucleotides are TGTGCCAGCAGCTTATCATCAGACCAAGAGACCCAGTACTTC.

This clonotype was recorded at least ten times. The chain employs TRBV6-4 and TRBJ2-1; a possible D gene is TRBD2 (6 bases). Trimming stripped 3 bases from V and 1 base from J, with 10 bases between. The CDR3 extends over 15 amino acids. Germline-derived CDR1 and CDR2 are MRHNA and SNTAGT. The CDR3 DNA follows: TGTGCCAGCAGTGAGGAGGCGGGGTCCTACAATGAGCAGTTCTTC. Translated: CASSEEAGSYNEQFF.

A few counts support this clonotype. The chain combines TRBV9 with TRBJ1-1, with a tentative D call TRBD1 (6 bases). CDR1 and CDR2 (germline): SGDLS, YYNGEE. The CDR3 runs to 15 residues. V gave up 1 base and J gave up 3 bases, with 13 bases separating them. The CDR3 spells CASSVSFWGHTEAFF. In nucleotides, the CDR3 is TGTGCCAGCAGCGTAAGTTTCTGGGGGCACACTGAAGCTTTCTTT.

This clonotype was detected ten times or more. The rearrangement links TRBV12-3 or TRBV12-4 to TRBJ1-5; D gene uncertain. The ends were cut back, 0 bases at V and 4 bases at J, with 4 bases in the middle. The CDR3 is 13 amino acids. In nucleotides, the CDR3 is TGTGCCAGCAGTTTAGCCGCAAATCAGCCCCAGCATTTT. It yields the protein CASSLAANQPQHF.

This clonotype was detected many times. The chain has TRBV29-1 and TRBJ1-2, with D hard to call. The V gene lost 5 bases and the J gene lost 4 bases, with 11 bases spanning the gap. The CDR3 contains 12 residues. Looked up from germline, CDR1 is SQVTM and CDR2 is ANQGSEA. The chain's CDR3 is CSVNHKSYGYTF. In DNA form, the CDR3 reads TGCAGCGTTAACCACAAATCCTATGGCTACACCTTC.

This clonotype was found a few times. V is TRBV3-1 and J is TRBJ2-3; tentatively, D is TRBD2 (6 bases). CDR1 and CDR2 from the germline V gene are LGHDT and YNNKEL (reference sequence). V gave up 8 bases and J gave up 0 bases, with 15 bases separating them. This CDR3 contains 15 residues. The CDR3 sequence: CASGSPGTSTDTQYF. In nucleotides, the CDR3 is TGTGCCAGCGGCTCCCCCGGGACTAGCACAGATACGCAGTATTTT.

This clonotype has a count of ten or more. This chain uses TRBV9 with TRBJ2-3, with 10 bases identical to TRBD2. This CDR3 is built from 15 residues. The germline V gene encodes CDR1 SGDLS and CDR2 YYNGEE. V shed 0 bases, J shed 6 bases, and the junction held 4 bases outside the gene matches. The CDR3 spells CASSVGAGGLDTQYF. The CDR3 bases are TGTGCCAGCAGCGTAGGAGCGGGGGGGCTTGATACGCAGTATTTT.

This clonotype was observed at least ten times. The rearrangement links TRBV10-3 to TRBJ1-6; unclear D gene. CDR1 is ENHRY, CDR2 SYGVKD, per germline. The CDR3 has 17 residues. V gave up 0 bases and J gave up 0 bases, with 9 bases separating them. The CDR3 DNA reads TGTGCCATCAGTGAGTCGGAAGCGAGCTCCTATAATTCACCCCTCCACTTT. Amino acids: CAISESEASSYNSPLHF.

In its sample, this clonotype ranks as medium-sized. This chain uses TRBV7-9 with TRBJ1-1; D is unresolved. The germline V gene encodes CDR1 SEHNR and CDR2 FQNEAQ (reference sequence). Trimming took off 4 bases at V and 6 bases at J, with 9 bases between the two ends. The CDR3 runs 12 residues. In DNA, the CDR3 is TGTGCCAGCAGCTCCGGGAGGGCTGAAGCTTTCTTT. Translation gives CASSSGRAEAFF. The variable domain in full, with the rest retrieved from reference TRBV7-9 and TRBJ1-1, is DTGVSQNPRHKITKRGQNVTFRCDPISEHNRLYWYRQTLGQGPEFLTYFQNEAQLEKSRLLSDRFSAERPKGSFSTLEIQRTEQGDSAMYLCASSSGRAEAFFGQGTRLTVV.

This clonotype is medium-sized. The chain links TRBV5-1 to TRBJ1-3; unclear D gene. The germline V gene encodes CDR1 SGHRS and CDR2 YFSETQ. CDR3 length equals 14 residues. Trimming pared 0 bases from V and 7 bases from J, leaving 11 bases between. CDR3 loop: CASSLATLSNTIYF. DNA of the CDR3: TGCGCCAGCAGCTTGGCCACGCTTTCTAACACCATATATTTT.

Sample share makes this clonotype medium-sized (0.01 to 0.1%). This sequence joins TRBV7-3 and TRBJ2-5; TRBD2 might be the D (5 bases). The V end was cut by 1 base, the J end by 2 bases, with 11 bases between. The CDR3 totals 15 residues. Germline lookup yields CDR1 SGHTA and CDR2 FQGTGA. The CDR3 spells CASSLNRGIQETQYF. CDR3 in DNA: TGTGCCAGCAGCTTAAATCGGGGTATTCAAGAGACCCAGTACTTC. Complete variable domain (other parts from reference TRBV7-3 and TRBJ2-5): GAGVSQTPSNKVTEKGKYVELRCDPISGHTALYWYRQSLGQGPEFLIYFQGTGAADDSGLPNDRFFAVRPEGSVSTLKIQRTERGDSAVYLCASSLNRGIQETQYFGPGTRLLVL.

This clonotype was recorded at least ten times. The DNA for the CDR3 is TGCGCCAGCAGACTCCCCCAAGAGACCCAGTACTTC. It codes for CASRLPQETQYF. The chain recombines TRBV5-1 with TRBJ2-5; the D is unclear. CDR1 and CDR2 (germline): SGHRS, YFSETQ. Trimming pared 5 bases from V and 1 base from J, leaving 6 bases between. The CDR3 totals 12 residues.

V gene TRBV20-1 combines with J gene TRBJ1-5; D unclear. Looked up from germline, CDR1 is DFQATT and CDR2 is SNEGSKA (reference sequence). V was clipped by 0 bases and J by 3 bases, with 9 bases between them. CDR3 length equals 14 residues. The CDR3 DNA reads TGCAGTGCTAGAGATACAAGGTTCAATCAGCCCCAGCATTTT. Its translation: CSARDTRFNQPQHF.

This clonotype is classed as medium-sized. The V gene is TRBV29-1, the J gene TRBJ1-5; D gene unclear. Germline-derived CDR1 and CDR2 are SQVTM and ANQGSEA. The V and J ends lost 4 bases and 4 bases respectively, with 8 bases between them. This CDR3 spans 12 amino acids. Written as DNA, the CDR3 is TGCAGCGTTGGTGTAGCAAATCAGCCCCAGCATTTT. It translates to CSVGVANQPQHF.